This T cell receptor (beta chain) derives from a study of immune heterogeneity within non-small cell lung tumors. The CDR3 has 15 residues. Trimming removed 3 bases from V and 5 bases from J, with 17 bases in between. Germline V gene sequence: CDR1 SGHAT, CDR2 FQNNGV. Amplification of TCR beta CDR3 was performed by multiplex PCR with 32 V and 13 J primers. Each CDR3 protein is one row after TCRdb ran MiXCR on the multiplex PCR reads. The data contain 5,000 to 6,500 distinct CDR3 sequences, around 23% of them singletons. With approximately 0.6 ug used per sample, the template was genomic DNA from bulk tumor. Primary tumors were biopsied several times each, far apart, intraoperatively. The study enrolled patients with untreated, newly diagnosed non-small cell lung cancer who underwent curative surgery. This clonotype is categorized as medium-sized.

The receptor's source is a man aged 60 to 69 with non-small cell lung cancer. The sequenced sample was lung tumor tissue. V gene TRBV11-2 combines with J gene TRBJ2-7; D might be TRBD2 (5 bases). CDR3 DNA sequence: TGTGCCAGCAGCTTTATTCAGAGGGCGAGGAACGAGCAGTACTTC. Protein: CASSFIQRARNEQYF. Looking up the rest from reference TRBV11-2 and TRBJ2-7 gives the full variable domain: EAGVAQSPRYKIIEKRQSVAFWCNPISGHATLYWYQQILGQGPKLLIQFQNNGVVDDSQLPKDRFSAERLKGVDSTLKIQPAKLEDSAVYLCASSFIQRARNEQYFGPGTRLTVT.